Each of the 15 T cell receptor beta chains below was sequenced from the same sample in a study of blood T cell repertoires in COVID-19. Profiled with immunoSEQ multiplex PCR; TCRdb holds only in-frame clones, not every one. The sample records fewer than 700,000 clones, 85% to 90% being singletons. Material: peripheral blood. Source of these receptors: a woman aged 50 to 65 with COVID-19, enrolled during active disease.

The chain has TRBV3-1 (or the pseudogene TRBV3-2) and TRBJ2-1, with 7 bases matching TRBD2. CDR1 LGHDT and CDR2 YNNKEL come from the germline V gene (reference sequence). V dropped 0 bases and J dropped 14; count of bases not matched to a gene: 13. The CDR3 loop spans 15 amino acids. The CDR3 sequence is CASSQEPSGASREFF. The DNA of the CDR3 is TGTGCCAGCAGCCAAGAGCCGAGCGGGGCATCGAGGGAGTTCTTC.

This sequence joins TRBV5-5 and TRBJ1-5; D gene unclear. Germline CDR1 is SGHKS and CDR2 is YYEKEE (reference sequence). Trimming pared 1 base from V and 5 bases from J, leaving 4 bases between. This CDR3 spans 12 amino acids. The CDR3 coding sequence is TGTGCCAGCAGCTTGTTCGATCAGCCCCAGCATTTT. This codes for CASSLFDQPQHF.

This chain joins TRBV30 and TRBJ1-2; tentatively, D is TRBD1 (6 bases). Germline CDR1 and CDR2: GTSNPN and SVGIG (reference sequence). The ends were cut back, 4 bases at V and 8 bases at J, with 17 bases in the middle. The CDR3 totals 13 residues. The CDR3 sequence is CAWKQTIRGGYTF. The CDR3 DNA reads TGTGCCTGGAAACAGACTATCAGGGGAGGCTACACCTTC.

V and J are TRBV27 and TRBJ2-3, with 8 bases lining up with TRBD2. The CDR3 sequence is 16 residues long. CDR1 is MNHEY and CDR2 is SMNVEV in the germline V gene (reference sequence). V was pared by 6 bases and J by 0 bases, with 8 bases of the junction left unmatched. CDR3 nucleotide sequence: TGTGCCAGCAGCCTCGCGGGGGGCTCTAGCACAGATACGCAGTATTTT. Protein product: CASSLAGGSSTDTQYF.

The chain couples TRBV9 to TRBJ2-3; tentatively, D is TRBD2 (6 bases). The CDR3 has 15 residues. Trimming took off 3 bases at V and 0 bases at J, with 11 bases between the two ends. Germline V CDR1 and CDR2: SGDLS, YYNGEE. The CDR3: CASSAHGTSTDTQYF. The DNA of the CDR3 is TGTGCCAGCAGCGCGCATGGGACTAGCACAGATACGCAGTATTTT.

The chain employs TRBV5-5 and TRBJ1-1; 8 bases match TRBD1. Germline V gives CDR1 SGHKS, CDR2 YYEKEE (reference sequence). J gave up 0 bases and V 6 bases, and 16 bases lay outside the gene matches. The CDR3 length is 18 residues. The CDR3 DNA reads TGTGCCAGCACCATGACAGGGGTGGGAAAGTTGTTGAACACTGAAGCTTTCTTT. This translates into CASTMTGVGKLLNTEAFF.

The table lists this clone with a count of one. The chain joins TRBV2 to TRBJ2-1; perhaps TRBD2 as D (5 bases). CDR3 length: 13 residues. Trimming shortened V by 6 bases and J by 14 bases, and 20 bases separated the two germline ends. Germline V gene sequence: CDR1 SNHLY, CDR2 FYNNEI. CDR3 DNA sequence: TGTGCCAGCAGCGAGGGTCTTGGGGTGCGAGAGTTCTTC. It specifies CASSEGLGVREFF.

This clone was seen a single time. The CDR3 region has the DNA TGTGCCTGGAGTGTTACCGGGACAGGGAACGCCATTCAGTACTTC. Its protein is CAWSVTGTGNAIQYF. The chain employs TRBV30 and TRBJ2-4; 9 bases are shared with TRBD1. The V gene end was trimmed by 0 bases and the J gene end by 9 bases; junction bases not matched to a gene: 9. Germline V gene data show CDR1 as GTSNPN and CDR2 as SVGIG (reference sequence). There are 15 residues in the CDR3. Full variable domain (outside the CDR3, taken from reference TRBV30 and TRBJ2-4): SQTIHQWPATLVQPVGSPLSLECTVEGTSNPNLYWYRQAAGRGLQLLFYSVGIGQISSEVPQNLSASRPQDRQFILSSKKLLLSDSGFYLCAWSVTGTGNAIQYFGAGTRLSVL.

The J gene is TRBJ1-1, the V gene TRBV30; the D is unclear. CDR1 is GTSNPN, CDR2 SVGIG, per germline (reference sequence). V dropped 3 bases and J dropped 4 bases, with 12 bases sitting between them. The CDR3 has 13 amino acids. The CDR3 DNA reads TGTGCCTGGAGATTAGGGAGAGGCACTGAAGCTTTCTTT. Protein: CAWRLGRGTEAFF.

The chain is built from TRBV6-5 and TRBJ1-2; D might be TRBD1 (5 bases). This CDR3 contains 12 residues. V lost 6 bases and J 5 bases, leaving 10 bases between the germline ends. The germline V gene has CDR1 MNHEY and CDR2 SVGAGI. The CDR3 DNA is TGTGCCAGCAGCGGTCCAGGGTATGGCTACACCTTC. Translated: CASSGPGYGYTF.

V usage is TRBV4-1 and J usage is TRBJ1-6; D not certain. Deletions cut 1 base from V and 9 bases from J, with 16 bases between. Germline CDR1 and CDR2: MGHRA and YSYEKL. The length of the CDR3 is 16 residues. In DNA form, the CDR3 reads TGCGCCAGCAGCCAAGGGTTGATGAGCCTCGGTTCACCCCTCCACTTT. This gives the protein CASSQGLMSLGSPLHF.

The CDR3, as DNA: TGTGCCAGCACTCCACAGGGGGTTGGCTATGGCTACACCTTC. It codes for CASTPQGVGYGYTF. J is TRBJ1-2 and V is TRBV2; 8 bases map to TRBD1. CDR3 size: 14 residues. Germline CDR1 SNHLY, CDR2 FYNNEI. With 7 bases clipped from V and 4 bases from J, the junction kept 8 bases outside the gene matches. The full variable domain, with the rest looked up from reference TRBV2 and TRBJ1-2, is EPEVTQTPSHQVTQMGQEVILRCVPISNHLYFYWYRQILGQKVEFLVSFYNNEISEKSEIFDDQFSVERPDGSNFTLKIRSTKLEDSAMYFCASTPQGVGYGYTFGSGTRLTVV.

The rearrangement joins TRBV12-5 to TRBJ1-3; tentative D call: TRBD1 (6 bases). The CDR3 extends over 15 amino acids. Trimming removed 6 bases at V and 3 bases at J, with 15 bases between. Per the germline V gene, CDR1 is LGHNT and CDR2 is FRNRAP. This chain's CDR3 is CASGNGGTDGNTIYF. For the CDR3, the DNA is TGTGCTAGTGGAAATGGGGGCACGGATGGAAACACCATATATTTT. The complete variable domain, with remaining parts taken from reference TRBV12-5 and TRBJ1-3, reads DARVTQTPRHKVTEMGQEVTMRCQPILGHNTVFWYRQTMMQGLELLAYFRNRAPLDDSGMPKDRFSAEMPDATLATLKIQPSEPRDSAVYFCASGNGGTDGNTIYFGEGSWLTVV.

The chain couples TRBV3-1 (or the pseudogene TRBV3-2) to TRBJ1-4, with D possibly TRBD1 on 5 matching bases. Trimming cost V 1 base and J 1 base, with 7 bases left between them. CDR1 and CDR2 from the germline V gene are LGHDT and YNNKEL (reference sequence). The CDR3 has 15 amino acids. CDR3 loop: CASSQVGETNEKLFF. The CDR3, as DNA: TGTGCCAGCAGCCAAGTAGGGGAAACTAATGAAAAACTGTTTTTT.

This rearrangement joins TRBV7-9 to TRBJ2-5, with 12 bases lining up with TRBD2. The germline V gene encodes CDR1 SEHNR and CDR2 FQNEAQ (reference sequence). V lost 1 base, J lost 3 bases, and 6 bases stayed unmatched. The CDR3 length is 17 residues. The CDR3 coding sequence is TGTGCCAGCAGCTTAGGGACTAGCGGGGAGCCAGAAGAGACCCAGTACTTC. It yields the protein CASSLGTSGEPEETQYF.